A selection of T cell receptor beta chains follows, all from one sample in a study of blood T cell repertoires in COVID-19. The assay was immunoSEQ multiplex PCR, and TCRdb's table has in-frame clones only and misses some. The table has approximately 150,000 clones, more than 75% seen once; the top ten hold roughly 2.5%. The specimen sequenced was peripheral blood. These receptor sequences come from a woman of 80 years or more with COVID-19, enrolled during active disease. Each CDR3 is given with its conserved first and last residue. D genes are given only for firm matches. Part of the rows lack a size; the others show once, few, many or a class for expanded clones.

>TRBJ2-1|TRBV28|NA|NA
TGTGCCAGCAGTCCTAGGGGGGGTTCCTGGAGTGACTCCTACAATGAGCAGTTCTTC
CASSPRGGSWSDSYNEQFF
>TRBJ2-7|TRBV28|TRBD2|NA
TGTGCCAGCAGTTTAGTATCAACGGGAGGGTTTTTCGACGAGCAGTACTTC
CASSLVSTGGFFDEQYF
>TRBJ2-3|TRBV5-1|NA|NA
TGCGCCAGCAGCTTGGAACGTCAGAGCACAGATACGCAGTATTTT
CASSLERQSTDTQYF
>TRBJ2-5|TRBV7-2|TRBD2|NA
TGTGCCAGCAGCCCGGGGAGGGTGGAGACCCAGTACTTC
CASSPGRVETQYF
>TRBJ1-5|TRBV5-6|TRBD1|NA
TGTGCCAGCAGGCGGGGACAGGGGGTCAATCAGCCCCAGCATTTT
CASRRGQGVNQPQHF
>TRBJ1-2|TRBV3-1/TRBV3-2|NA|NA
TGTGCCAGCAGCCAACCCACAGATGGCTACACCTTC
CASSQPTDGYTF
>TRBJ2-4|TRBV12-5|TRBD1|once
TGTGCTAGTGGTTTGCCCCAGACCGGGACAGGGGACATTCAGTACTTC
CASGLPQTGTGDIQYF
>TRBJ1-6|TRBV5-6|NA|NA
TGTGCCAGCAGCTTGGTAGGGGTAGTGAATTCACCCCTCCACTTT
CASSLVGVVNSPLHF
>TRBJ2-5|TRBV5-4|NA|NA
TGTGCCAGCAGCCTCCAGGGGGGATCGGAGACCCAGTACTTC
CASSLQGGSETQYF
>TRBJ2-2|TRBV7-3|TRBD1|NA
TGTGCCAGCATCAATTACGTGGGACAGGGGGCTGGCGGGGAGCTGTTTTTT
CASINYVGQGAGGELFF
>TRBJ2-5|TRBV9|TRBD2|NA
TGTGCCAGCAGCGTAGCTTCCGCGGGAGTGGGCCAAGAGACCCAGTACTTC
CASSVASAGVGQETQYF
>TRBJ1-1|TRBV15|NA|NA
TGTGCCACCAGCATAACAGGTCCCACTGAAGCTTTCTTT
CATSITGPTEAFF
>TRBJ2-5|TRBV28|NA|NA
TGTGCCAGCAGTGGCCGGGACACCCAAGAGACCCAGTACTTC
CASSGRDTQETQYF
>TRBJ2-2|TRBV28|TRBD2|NA
TGTGCCAGCAGTTTATTTACTAGCGGGGCCTCGAACACCGGGGAGCTGTTTTTT
CASSLFTSGASNTGELFF
>TRBJ1-6|TRBV7-8|NA|few
TGTGCCAGCAGCCTAAACACTTCACCCCTCCACTTT
CASSLNTSPLHF
>TRBJ1-1|TRBV19|NA|NA
TGTGCCAGTAGTAGTCAGGTTTACACTGAAGCTTTCTTT
CASSSQVYTEAFF
>TRBJ1-5|TRBV6-5|TRBD1|once
TGTGCCAGCAGCGGACAGGATAATAGCAATCAGCCCCAGCATTTT
CASSGQDNSNQPQHF
>TRBJ2-5|TRBV7-2|NA|once
TGTGCCAGCAGCTTAGATGGGCGCTCCGACGCAGAGACCCAGTACTTC
CASSLDGRSDAETQYF
>TRBJ1-2|TRBV24-1|NA|NA
TGTGCCACCAGTGGGAGTGGCCGATCTAACTATGGCTACACCTTC
CATSGSGRSNYGYTF
>TRBJ1-4|TRBV4-2|TRBD1|NA
TGTGCCAGCAGCCAACCCCGGACAGGGGGTAATGAAAAACTGTTTTTT
CASSQPRTGGNEKLFF
>TRBJ1-2|TRBV9|TRBD1|NA
TGTGCCAGCAGCGAGACAGGGAGATATGGCTACACCTTC
CASSETGRYGYTF
>TRBJ2-3|TRBV3-1/TRBV3-2|TRBD2|NA
TGTGCCAGCAGCCAAGTGTATAGCGGGAGGGCCGGGAAACGCACAGATACGCAGTATTTT
CASSQVYSGRAGKRTDTQYF
>TRBJ2-1|TRBV7-2|NA|few
TGTGCCAGCAGCCCGGACTACCTTTCCTACAATGAGCAGTTCTTC
CASSPDYLSYNEQFF
>TRBJ1-1|TRBV6-5|TRBD1|NA
TGTGCCAGCAGTTGGACAGGAGGGACGAACACTGAAGCTTTCTTT
CASSWTGGTNTEAFF
>TRBJ2-7|TRBV11-2|TRBD2|NA
TGTGCCAGCAGCTCTAGCGGGAGTATCTACGAGCAGTACTTC
CASSSSGSIYEQYF
>TRBJ2-7|TRBV7-3|TRBD1|NA
TGTGCCAGCAGCTTAGGCGAGGGGGCCAGGGAGCAGTACTTC
CASSLGEGAREQYF